This TCR beta chain was sequenced for a study of blood T cell repertoires in COVID-19. The V and J ends lost 3 bases and 8 bases respectively, with 16 bases between them. CDR3 size: 15 residues. Germline loops: CDR1 MNHNS, CDR2 SASEGT. The Seattle site enrolled patients during active infection and followed them longitudinally. The assay was immunoSEQ multiplex PCR, and TCRdb's table has in-frame clones only and misses some. Among over 150,000 clones listed, around 87% were seen once. The sequence was collected from a man aged 60-69 years with COVID-19, enrolled during active disease. The sequenced sample was peripheral blood. The J gene is TRBJ1-4, the V gene TRBV6-1; possibly TRBD1 for D (6 bases). CDR3 nucleotide sequence: TGTGCCAGCAGTGATGTAGGCACAGGGAACGAAAAACTGTTTTTT. As protein: CASSDVGTGNEKLFF.